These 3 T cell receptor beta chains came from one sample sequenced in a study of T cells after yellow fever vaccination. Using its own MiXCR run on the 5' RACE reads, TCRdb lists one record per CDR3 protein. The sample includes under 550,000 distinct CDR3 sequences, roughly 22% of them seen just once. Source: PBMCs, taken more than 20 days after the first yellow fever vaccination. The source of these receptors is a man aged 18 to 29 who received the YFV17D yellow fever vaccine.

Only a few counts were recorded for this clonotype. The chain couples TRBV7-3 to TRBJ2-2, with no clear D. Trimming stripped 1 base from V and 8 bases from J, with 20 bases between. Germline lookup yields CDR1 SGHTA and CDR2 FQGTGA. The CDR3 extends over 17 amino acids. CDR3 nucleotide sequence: TGTGCCAGCAGCTTAAAACCCCGGGCACCCTACCCGGGGGAGCTGTTTTTT. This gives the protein CASSLKPRAPYPGELFF. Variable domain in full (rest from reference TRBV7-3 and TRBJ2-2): GAGVSQTPSNKVTEKGKYVELRCDPISGHTALYWYRQSLGQGPEFLIYFQGTGAADDSGLPNDRFFAVRPEGSVSTLKIQRTERGDSAVYLCASSLKPRAPYPGELFFGEGSRLTVL.

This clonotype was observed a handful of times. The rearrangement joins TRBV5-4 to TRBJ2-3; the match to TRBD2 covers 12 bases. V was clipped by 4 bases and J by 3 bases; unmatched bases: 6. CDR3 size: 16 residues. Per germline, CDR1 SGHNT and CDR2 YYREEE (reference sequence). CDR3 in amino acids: CASSPLAGGQTDTQYF. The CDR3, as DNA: TGTGCCAGCAGCCCGCTAGCGGGGGGGCAAACAGATACGCAGTATTTT.

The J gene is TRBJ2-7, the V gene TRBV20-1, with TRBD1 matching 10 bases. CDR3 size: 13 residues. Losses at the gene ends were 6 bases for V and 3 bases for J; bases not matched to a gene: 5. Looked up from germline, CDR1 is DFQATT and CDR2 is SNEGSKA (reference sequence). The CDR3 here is CSAVGDRGYEQYF. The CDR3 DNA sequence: TGCAGTGCCGTAGGGGACAGGGGCTACGAGCAGTACTTC.